Listed below are T cell receptor beta chains from one sample, sequenced in a study of cytomegalovirus exposure and HLA in healthy donors. Generated by immunoSEQ multiplex PCR, the TCRdb table keeps only in-frame clones and is missing some. The sample has 130,000 or so clones; approximately 82% are singletons. Sequencing was carried out using PBMCs. Receptors originate from a man in his forties in good health and CMV-seronegative. The conserved cysteine and the conserved F or W are not part of the CDR3 here.

j_gene: TRBJ1-4; v_gene: TRBV19; len: 14; CDR3aa: ASSITGLSTNEKLF
j_gene: TRBJ1-2; v_gene: TRBV29-1; len: 11; CDR3aa: SVESGRGRSYT
j_gene: TRBJ1-1; v_gene: TRBV29-1; len: 9; CDR3aa: SVAIVTEAF
j_gene: TRBJ1-5; v_gene: TRBV7-9; len: 14; CDR3aa: ASSSTTADSNQPQH
j_gene: TRBJ2-1; v_gene: TRBV5-6; len: 13; CDR3aa: ASSLRVSSYNEQF
j_gene: TRBJ1-5; v_gene: TRBV4-1; len: 16; CDR3aa: ASSQETGPSTTIKPQH
j_gene: TRBJ1-1; v_gene: TRBV5-1; len: 14; CDR3aa: ASSQGQGAMNTEAF
j_gene: TRBJ2-5; v_gene: TRBV18; len: 14; CDR3aa: ASSPGLAGGQETQY
j_gene: TRBJ1-1; v_gene: TRBV19; len: 10; CDR3aa: ASSIRGTEAF
j_gene: TRBJ2-2; v_gene: TRBV28; len: 11; CDR3aa: ASSPGVDGELF
j_gene: TRBJ2-7; v_gene: TRBV18; len: 10; CDR3aa: ASSLGAYEQY
j_gene: TRBJ1-1; v_gene: TRBV9; len: 14; CDR3aa: ASSVLGYGGDTEAF
j_gene: TRBJ1-1; v_gene: TRBV11-2; len: 15; CDR3aa: ASSLAPPGQGDGGAF
j_gene: TRBJ1-5; v_gene: TRBV19; len: 12; CDR3aa: ASSLGTGGWPQH
j_gene: TRBJ2-1; v_gene: TRBV5-1; len: 11; CDR3aa: ASSPTSYNEQF
j_gene: TRBJ1-2; v_gene: TRBV25-1; len: 11; CDR3aa: ASSDNRVSGYT
j_gene: TRBJ2-7; v_gene: TRBV28; len: 14; CDR3aa: ASSSYEGAINREQY
j_gene: TRBJ2-1; v_gene: TRBV27; len: 13; CDR3aa: ASTSFDGGGNEQF
j_gene: TRBJ1-2; v_gene: TRBV6-5; len: 12; CDR3aa: ASSAGTEYYGYT
j_gene: TRBJ1-5; v_gene: TRBV18; len: 13; CDR3aa: ASSVQQGSNQPQH
j_gene: TRBJ2-1; v_gene: TRBV28; len: 13; CDR3aa: ASSSLDNNYNEQF
j_gene: TRBJ2-7; v_gene: TRBV5-8; len: 13; CDR3aa: ASTPVTGVAYEQY
j_gene: TRBJ1-1; v_gene: TRBV9; len: 13; CDR3aa: ASSVTGSGNTEAF
j_gene: TRBJ1-1; v_gene: TRBV7-3; len: 13; CDR3aa: ASSPRGLRDTEAF
j_gene: TRBJ2-2; v_gene: TRBV2; len: 13; CDR3aa: ASWTGVGYTGELF
j_gene: TRBJ1-1; v_gene: TRBV19; len: 11; CDR3aa: ASSSDRYTEAF
j_gene: TRBJ1-4; v_gene: TRBV27; len: 12; CDR3aa: ASSLTGPNEKLF
j_gene: TRBJ2-2; v_gene: TRBV19; len: 12; CDR3aa: ASSIERGTGELF
j_gene: TRBJ2-3; v_gene: TRBV9; len: 13; CDR3aa: ASSARRASTDTQY
j_gene: TRBJ1-1; v_gene: TRBV27; len: 12; CDR3aa: ASSLSGAVTEAF
j_gene: TRBJ1-1; v_gene: TRBV10-1; len: 11; CDR3aa: ASRRDRNTEAF
j_gene: TRBJ1-1; v_gene: TRBV7-9; len: 16; CDR3aa: SSSHPGGGGGGNTEAF
j_gene: TRBJ2-5; v_gene: TRBV5-1; len: 13; CDR3aa: ASSLGQISQETQY
j_gene: TRBJ2-7; v_gene: TRBV10-3; len: 12; CDR3aa: AILRGTGPYEQY
j_gene: TRBJ2-7; v_gene: TRBV13; len: 17; CDR3aa: ASSPRQGLAGKISYEQY
j_gene: TRBJ2-7; v_gene: TRBV11-3; len: 10; CDR3aa: ASSPGQYEQY
j_gene: TRBJ2-6; v_gene: TRBV11-1; len: 12; CDR3aa: ASRRASGANVLT
j_gene: TRBJ1-5; v_gene: TRBV30; len: 12; CDR3aa: AWSDANSNQPQH
j_gene: TRBJ2-5; v_gene: TRBV6-6; len: 12; CDR3aa: ASLDRTAAETQY
j_gene: TRBJ2-7; v_gene: TRBV7-2; len: 12; CDR3aa: ASSSGQFPHEQY
j_gene: TRBJ1-6; v_gene: TRBV18; len: 16; CDR3aa: ASSPQFIGQGRDSPLH
j_gene: TRBJ1-1; v_gene: TRBV19; len: 11; CDR3aa: ASSIRQELEAF
j_gene: TRBJ1-2; v_gene: TRBV6-5; len: 12; CDR3aa: ASRTGFRGKGYT
j_gene: TRBJ2-1; v_gene: TRBV6-6; len: 14; CDR3aa: ASRDTTGVTYNEQF
j_gene: TRBJ2-3; v_gene: TRBV19; len: 12; CDR3aa: ASSILGVTDTQY
j_gene: TRBJ2-3; v_gene: TRBV5-1; len: 15; CDR3aa: ASSWFGRQVSTDTQY
j_gene: TRBJ1-1; v_gene: TRBV15; len: 11; CDR3aa: ATSRDVRGEAF
j_gene: TRBJ1-2; v_gene: TRBV7-8; len: 10; CDR3aa: ASSSQGNGYT
j_gene: TRBJ2-7; v_gene: TRBV10-3; len: 12; CDR3aa: AISEGQGAYEQY
j_gene: TRBJ2-5; v_gene: TRBV30; len: 11; CDR3aa: AWSRGERETQY
j_gene: TRBJ2-5; v_gene: TRBV30; len: 10; CDR3aa: AWGGEKETQY
j_gene: TRBJ1-2; v_gene: TRBV5-6; len: 12; CDR3aa: ASSPTGTGNGYT